This T cell receptor (beta chain) was recorded in a study of a mutant IDH1 vaccine in newly diagnosed glioma. Assay used: immunoSEQ multiplex PCR; TCRdb lists only in-frame clones, some missing. The sample records approximately 79,000 clones, roughly 85% being singletons. The sample's time point: week 23, last vaccination. Vaccination used 300 ug of mutant IDH1 20-mer peptide per dose, with topical imiquimod. The CDR3 consists of 14 residues. V lost 10 bases and J lost 2, with 18 bases in between. CDR1 and CDR2 from the germline V gene are MNHNY and SVGAGI (reference sequence). On this clone: What it binds is not known.

Study-wide points: Apparently unrelated to pseudoprogression were changes in the top peripheral T cell clonotypes. It was 93.3% of patients that developed vaccine-induced immune responses.

The rearrangement links TRBV6-6 to TRBJ2-7; D may be TRBD2 (5 bases). The source of this sequence is a woman aged 50 to 60 with glioma. This specimen consisted of PBMCs, obtained from a glioma patient whose treatment included an IDH1 peptide vaccine. The CDR3 DNA sequence: TGTGCCACCCCACGAGGGAGTTCCCCCTACGAGCAGTACTTC. The encoded protein is CATPRGSSPYEQYF.